These 32 T cell receptor beta chains were all obtained from the same sample, sequenced in a study of shared clonotypes between healthy human individuals. Repertoires were generated with immunoSEQ multiplex PCR, while TCRdb's copy carries only in-frame clones and drops some. The data contain 2 million to 3 million clones, 90% to 95% of them singletons. The sequenced material came from naive CD4+ T cells from PBMCs. Sample subset: CD45RA+ positively selected. These receptors all come from a man between 18 and 35 years old in good health. Some clones in this sample may be carry-over from other donors' samples.

The rearrangement links TRBV19 to TRBJ2-1; 7 bases align to TRBD2. CDR3 length: 15 residues. CDR1 is LNHDA, CDR2 SQIVND, per germline (reference sequence). With V trimmed by 6 bases and J by 1 base, 6 bases remained unmatched. CDR3 protein: CASSLAGLSYNEQFF. CDR3 coding DNA: TGTGCCAGTAGCCTCGCGGGACTATCCTACAATGAGCAGTTCTTC.

V is TRBV18 and J is TRBJ1-4; the D is unclear. Per germline, CDR1 KGHSH and CDR2 LQKENI. The CDR3 length is 14 residues. V lost 3 bases and J 4 bases, leaving 9 bases between the germline ends. In nucleotides, the CDR3 is TGTGCCAGCTCACCGGGAGGGATTAATGAAAAACTGTTTTTT. Encoded protein: CASSPGGINEKLFF. Full variable domain (remainder filled in from reference TRBV18 and TRBJ1-4): NAGVMQNPRHLVRRRGQEARLRCSPMKGHSHVYWYRQLPEEGLKFMVYLQKENIIDESGMPKERFSAEFPKEGPSILRIQQVVRGDSAAYFCASSPGGINEKLFFGSGTQLSVL.

This sequence joins TRBV5-4 and TRBJ1-5, with D possibly being TRBD1 (5 bases). Germline values: CDR1 SGHNT, CDR2 YYREEE (reference sequence). The CDR3 spans 14 residues. Trimming removed 3 bases from V and 0 bases from J, with 7 bases in between. The CDR3: CASSWQGSNQPQHF. In DNA form, the CDR3 reads TGTGCCAGCAGCTGGCAGGGTAGCAATCAGCCCCAGCATTTT.

Comment on this clone: The same CDR3 arises from other DNA sequences in this sample as well. The V gene is TRBV28, the J gene TRBJ1-1; unclear D gene. The germline V and J ends were trimmed by 3 bases and 5 bases, with 7 bases remaining between them. The CDR3 runs 12 residues. CDR1 and CDR2 from the germline V gene are MDHEN and SYDVKM. The CDR3 region has the DNA TGTGCCAGCAGTTTTCTTGGGACTGAAGCTTTCTTT. Translating it yields CASSFLGTEAFF. The full variable domain, its missing parts supplied by reference TRBV28 and TRBJ1-1, is DVKVTQSSRYLVKRTGEKVFLECVQDMDHENMFWYRQDPGLGLRLIYFSYDVKMKEKGDIPEGYSVSREKKERFSLILESASTNQTSMYLCASSFLGTEAFFGQGTRLTVV.

CDR3 residues: CASSPQLAGGPYNEQFF. The CDR3 region has the DNA TGTGCCAGCTCACCTCAATTAGCGGGAGGGCCCTACAATGAGCAGTTCTTC. The J gene is TRBJ2-1, the V gene TRBV18, with 11 bases lining up with TRBD2. This CDR3 is 17 amino acids long. V shed 3 bases, J shed 2 bases, and the junction held 6 bases outside the gene matches. Germline lookup yields CDR1 KGHSH and CDR2 LQKENI.

The V call is TRBV10-3, the J call TRBJ2-1; TRBD2 aligns across 7 bases. Germline V lookup: CDR1 ENHRY, CDR2 SYGVKD. V trimming: 6 bases; J trimming: 4 bases; junction bases outside the gene matches: 9. This CDR3 is 15 amino acids long. The chain's CDR3 is CAISSPGTTYNEQFF. The CDR3 DNA reads TGTGCCATCAGCAGCCCCGGGACTACTTACAATGAGCAGTTCTTC.

The rearrangement links TRBV7-3 to TRBJ1-1; D gene ambiguous. The CDR3 is made up of 13 amino acids. Germline values: CDR1 SGHTA, CDR2 FQGTGA. Trimming took off 5 bases at V and 0 bases at J, with 7 bases between the two ends. Written as DNA, the CDR3 is TGTGCCAGCAGCGAAAGTATGAACACTGAAGCTTTCTTT. It is translated as CASSESMNTEAFF.

As for this clone: The same CDR3 can be traced to other DNA sequences in this sample. The chain uses TRBV7-2 and TRBJ2-5, with D maybe TRBD1 (5 bases). CDR1 SGHTA and CDR2 FQGNSA come from the germline V gene. The CDR3 has 12 residues. The V gene lost 1 base and the J gene lost 5 bases, with 5 bases spanning the gap. In DNA, the CDR3 is TGTGCCAGCAGCTTAGACAGGGAGACCCAGTACTTC. Its translation is CASSLDRETQYF.

This chain's CDR3 is CASSFGTKQFF. As DNA, the CDR3 is TGTGCCAGCAGCTTTGGGACTAAGCAGTTCTTC. The chain recombines TRBV7-8 with TRBJ2-1; 7 positions agree with TRBD2. Germline lookup yields CDR1 SGHVS and CDR2 FQNEAQ. J was trimmed by 11 bases and V by 3 bases; bases with no gene match: 1. The CDR3 is 11 residues long.

The V gene is TRBV9, the J gene TRBJ2-5, with a weak D call TRBD1 (5 bases). V lost 0 bases and J lost 1, with 16 bases in between. Per germline, CDR1 SGDLS and CDR2 YYNGEE. CDR3 length: 17 amino acids. CDR3 amino acids: CASSVAHSTASQETQYF. The CDR3 coding sequence is TGTGCCAGCAGCGTAGCTCATTCGACAGCGTCCCAAGAGACCCAGTACTTC.

This sequence joins TRBV7-2 and TRBJ1-5, with unresolved D. Germline lookup yields CDR1 SGHTA and CDR2 FQGNSA. Trimming took off 1 base at V and 0 bases at J, with 10 bases between the two ends. CDR3 length equals 16 residues. The CDR3 here is CASSLGSIYSNQPQHF. DNA of the CDR3: TGTGCCAGCAGCTTAGGCAGTATTTATAGCAATCAGCCCCAGCATTTT.

The genes are TRBV30 and TRBJ2-3; D remains ambiguous. The CDR3 is 14 residues long. V lost 1 base to trimming and J lost 4 bases, with 12 bases between them. The V gene's germline CDR1 is GTSNPN and CDR2 SVGIG (reference sequence). CDR3 protein: CAWSGGLIPDTQYF. The CDR3 coding sequence is TGTGCCTGGAGTGGAGGTTTAATACCAGATACGCAGTATTTT.

The rearrangement joins TRBV19 to TRBJ1-4; D is unresolved. The ends were cut back, 6 bases at V and 0 bases at J, with 11 bases in the middle. The CDR3 length is 15 residues. CDR1 is LNHDA, CDR2 SQIVND, per germline (reference sequence). CDR3 in amino acids: CASRDGGATNEKLFF. The CDR3 DNA is TGTGCCAGTAGAGACGGCGGTGCAACTAATGAAAAACTGTTTTTT.

This chain uses TRBV6-1 with TRBJ2-7; TRBD2 matches 11 bases. This CDR3 spans 15 amino acids. CDR1 is MNHNS and CDR2 is SASEGT in the germline V gene. Unmatched junction bases numbered 10, after V lost 6 bases and J lost 6 bases. This CDR3 is CASSMTSGDSPEQYF. As DNA, the CDR3 is TGTGCCAGCAGCATGACTAGCGGGGACTCTCCCGAGCAGTACTTC.

The gene calls are TRBV5-3 and TRBJ2-3; 11 positions match TRBD2. TRBV5-3 is an ORF, with its function uncertain. The CDR3 covers 19 residues. Losses at the gene ends were 0 bases for V and 2 bases for J; bases not matched to a gene: 11. CDR3 in DNA: TGTGCCAGAAGCTTGGATAGGTCACTAGCGGGAGCCAACACAGATACGCAGTATTTT. Translation gives CARSLDRSLAGANTDTQYF.

On this clone itself: This sample also contains other DNA sequences that code for the same CDR3. The chain couples TRBV6-6 to TRBJ2-7, with no clear D. Deletions cut 0 bases from V and 5 bases from J, with 8 bases between. The germline gives CDR1 MNHNY, CDR2 SVGAGI (reference sequence). The CDR3 runs 13 residues. The CDR3 nucleotides are TGTGCCAGCAGTTACTCCATTTCCGACGAGCAGTACTTC. Its translation: CASSYSISDEQYF.

For this clone: This CDR3 is also generated by other DNA sequences in the sample. The chain recombines TRBV5-1 with TRBJ2-5; 9 positions agree with TRBD1. The trim removed 4 bases at V and 1 base at J, leaving 2 bases unmatched. From germline, CDR1 is SGHRS and CDR2 YFSETQ. The CDR3 loop spans 14 amino acids. The CDR3 DNA is TGCGCCAGCAGCCCGGGACAGGGCCAAGAGACCCAGTACTTC. Translation: CASSPGQGQETQYF. Full variable domain (outside the CDR3, taken from reference TRBV5-1 and TRBJ2-5): KAGVTQTPRYLIKTRGQQVTLSCSPISGHRSVSWYQQTPGQGLQFLFEYFSETQRNKGNFPGRFSGRQFSNSRSEMNVSTLELGDSALYLCASSPGQGQETQYFGPGTRLLVL.

Comment on this clone: The sample carries other DNA sequences with the same CDR3. The chain links TRBV5-1 to TRBJ2-2; TRBD2 agrees at 8 bases. The CDR3 has 15 residues. The germline V gene encodes CDR1 SGHRS and CDR2 YFSETQ. After removal of 4 bases from V and 0 bases from J, the junction contained 2 bases not matched to a gene. The CDR3 here is CASSPGLANTGELFF. In DNA, the CDR3 is TGCGCCAGCAGCCCGGGACTAGCGAACACCGGGGAGCTGTTTTTT.

The chain couples TRBV29-1 to TRBJ1-1; tentatively, D is TRBD1 (5 bases). Looked up from germline, CDR1 is SQVTM and CDR2 is ANQGSEA. CDR3 length equals 13 residues. V shed 4 bases and J shed 3 bases, with 12 bases lying between them. The CDR3 sequence: CSVVGRDDTEAFF. Written as DNA, the CDR3 is TGCAGCGTTGTTGGCAGGGACGACACTGAAGCTTTCTTT.

V usage is TRBV7-2 and J usage is TRBJ1-3, with 12 bases that match TRBD1. The V gene end was trimmed by 5 bases and the J gene end by 4 bases; junction bases not matched to a gene: 9. CDR1 is SGHTA, CDR2 FQGNSA, per germline. The CDR3 length is 17 residues. CDR3 bases: TGTGCCAGCAGCCCGGCCGGGACAGGGGGCGCAGGAAACACCATATATTTT. Residues: CASSPAGTGGAGNTIYF.

This sequence joins TRBV7-9 and TRBJ1-2; TRBD1 matches at 7 bases. CDR3 length: 14 residues. V lost 4 bases to trimming and J lost 8 bases; unmatched junction nucleotides: 10. CDR1 SEHNR and CDR2 FQNEAQ come from the germline V gene (reference sequence). The CDR3 bases are TGTGCCAGCAGCTACGGGACAGCGAAAGGGGGCTACACCTTC. As protein: CASSYGTAKGGYTF.

J is TRBJ2-5 and V is TRBV5-1; no reliable D call. The DNA end favors TRBJ2-7, so the J call may be wrong. CDR3 length: 14 amino acids. CDR1 and CDR2 (germline): SGHRS, YFSETQ. The CDR3 nucleotides are TGCGCCAGCAGCTTGGACCGGTCCTCCTACGAGCAGTACTTC. Its translation: CASSLDRSSYEQYF.

V is TRBV28 and J is TRBJ1-3; unclear D gene. V was cut by 2 bases and J by 0 bases, with 5 bases left in between. The CDR3 spans 14 residues. Germline V gene data show CDR1 as MDHEN and CDR2 as SYDVKM. This chain's CDR3 is CASSLQISGNTIYF. CDR3 nucleotide sequence: TGTGCCAGCAGTTTACAGATCTCTGGAAACACCATATATTTT.

The chain employs TRBV7-3 and TRBJ2-2; D remains ambiguous. With 3 bases removed from V and 0 bases from J, the gap between germline ends came to 5 bases. CDR1 and CDR2 from the germline V gene are SGHTA and FQGTGA. This CDR3 has 14 amino acids. The CDR3 here is CASSFHPNTGELFF. CDR3 sequence (DNA): TGTGCCAGCAGCTTTCACCCGAACACCGGGGAGCTGTTTTTT. Variable domain in full (rest from reference TRBV7-3 and TRBJ2-2): GAGVSQTPSNKVTEKGKYVELRCDPISGHTALYWYRQSLGQGPEFLIYFQGTGAADDSGLPNDRFFAVRPEGSVSTLKIQRTERGDSAVYLCASSFHPNTGELFFGEGSRLTVL.

The rearrangement joins TRBV12-5 to TRBJ2-1; D perhaps matches TRBD1 (6 bases). V gave up 0 bases and J gave up 8 bases, with 17 bases separating them. This CDR3 is 16 amino acids long. Germline CDR1 LGHNT, CDR2 FRNRAP. DNA for the CDR3: TGTGCTAGTGGTTTGGTACAAAGGTTTTACAGGGATGAGCAGTTCTTC. Its protein product is CASGLVQRFYRDEQFF.

The rearrangement links TRBV28 to TRBJ2-7; tentatively, D is TRBD1 or TRBD2 (5 bases each). CDR1 and CDR2 (germline): MDHEN, SYDVKM. The CDR3 length is 14 residues. V lost 8 bases and J lost 2, with 16 bases in between. DNA for the CDR3: TGTGCCAGCGACCGGCTTTCGGGGCCCTACGAGCAGTACTTC. It is translated as CASDRLSGPYEQYF.

The chain uses TRBV2 and TRBJ2-1; D may match TRBD1 or TRBD2 (6 bases each). CDR1 and CDR2 from the germline V gene are SNHLY and FYNNEI. Deletions cut 1 base from V and 4 bases from J, with 11 bases between. This CDR3 has 15 amino acids. CDR3 sequence (DNA): TGTGCCAGCAGTGAAGGGGGGGCAGTGTACAATGAGCAGTTCTTC. It translates to CASSEGGAVYNEQFF.

This chain connects TRBV4-2 to TRBJ2-2; 9 bases map to TRBD2. Losses at the gene ends were 4 bases for V and 2 bases for J; bases not matched to a gene: 5. Germline values: CDR1 LGHNA, CDR2 YNFKEQ. The CDR3 totals 16 residues. The DNA for the CDR3 is TGTGCCAGCAGCCCCGGGACTAGCATTAACACCGGGGAGCTGTTTTTT. Protein product: CASSPGTSINTGELFF.

This chain uses TRBV15 with TRBJ2-3; TRBD2 aligns across 10 bases. This CDR3 has 16 residues. From germline, CDR1 is LNHNV and CDR2 YYDKDF (reference sequence). The trim removed 1 base at V and 4 bases at J, leaving 5 bases unmatched. CDR3 sequence reads: CATSRGLAGVADTQYF. Here the CDR3 DNA reads TGTGCCACCAGCAGAGGTCTAGCGGGAGTGGCAGATACGCAGTATTTT.

This chain connects TRBV7-9 to TRBJ2-1; 7 nucleotides match TRBD2. Per germline, CDR1 SEHNR and CDR2 FQNEAQ (reference sequence). There are 15 residues in the CDR3. V was clipped by 1 base and J by 9 bases; unmatched bases: 9. The CDR3 DNA follows: TGTGCCAGCAGCTTAGTTGCGGGAGTCATTAGTGAGCAGTTCTTC. This sequence encodes CASSLVAGVISEQFF. Variable domain in full (rest from reference TRBV7-9 and TRBJ2-1): DTGVSQNPRHKITKRGQNVTFRCDPISEHNRLYWYRQTLGQGPEFLTYFQNEAQLEKSRLLSDRFSAERPKGSFSTLEIQRTEQGDSAMYLCASSLVAGVISEQFFGPGTRLTVL.

V is TRBV19 and J is TRBJ2-7; 9 bases line up with TRBD2. CDR3 size: 14 residues. The ends lost 8 bases at V and 2 bases at J; junction bases unmatched: 7. Germline assignment: CDR1 LNHDA and CDR2 SQIVND (reference sequence). In nucleotides, the CDR3 is TGTGCCAGTGGAGCGGCGGGAGGGCCCTACGAGCAGTACTTC. This translates into CASGAAGGPYEQYF.

Details on this clone: This sample includes further DNA sequences coding for the same CDR3. This chain links TRBV28 with TRBJ2-3; no reliable D call. V dropped 2 bases and J dropped 0 bases, with 9 bases sitting between them. This CDR3 spans 15 amino acids. The V gene's germline CDR1 is MDHEN and CDR2 SYDVKM. This chain's CDR3 is CASSLGGASTDTQYF. The CDR3 DNA sequence: TGTGCCAGCAGTTTAGGCGGAGCTAGCACAGATACGCAGTATTTT.